Shown below are 25 T cell receptor beta chains from a single sample sequenced in a study of T cells in localized non-small cell lung cancer. Assay: immunoSEQ multiplex PCR; the TCRdb copy retains only in-frame clones and omits some. The table lists about 82,000 clones, around three quarters of them singletons. The sample consisted of PBMCs, taken before any cancer treatment. Receptors were obtained from a man aged 40 to 75 with stage II squamous cell lung carcinoma.

The chain uses TRBV4-1 and TRBJ2-3; D gene ambiguous. The CDR3 loop spans 14 amino acids. V lost 7 bases, J lost 0 bases, and 11 bases lay in between. In germline, CDR1 is MGHRA, CDR2 YSYEKL. CDR3 nucleotides: TGCGCCAGCAAAAACACGAGAAGCACAGATACGCAGTATTTT. It is translated as CASKNTRSTDTQYF.

This clone was seen a few times. This chain uses TRBV9 with TRBJ1-5, with a possible D match to TRBD1 (6 bases). The CDR3 length is 15 residues. Trimming cost V 0 bases and J 8 bases, with 15 bases left between them. Germline lookup yields CDR1 SGDLS and CDR2 YYNGEE. The CDR3 coding sequence is TGTGCCAGCAGCGTAGGTGGGGGCCGGGGTGAGCCCCAGCATTTT. This codes for CASSVGGGRGEPQHF.

This chain joins TRBV5-4 and TRBJ2-5; 8 bases are shared with TRBD2. V was clipped by 3 bases and J by 5 bases; unmatched bases: 12. Germline-derived CDR1 and CDR2 are SGHNT and YYREEE (reference sequence). The CDR3 loop spans 16 amino acids. Here the CDR3 DNA reads TGTGCCAGCAGCTCCCCATCTGGCGGGGGGTTGGAGACCCAGTACTTC. It yields the protein CASSSPSGGGLETQYF.

The V call is TRBV4-2, the J call TRBJ2-3, with 7 nucleotides matching TRBD2. There are 15 residues in the CDR3. Germline values: CDR1 LGHNA, CDR2 YNFKEQ. Trimming removed 1 base from V and 3 bases from J; junction bases left unmatched: 4. The DNA for the CDR3 is TGTGCCAGCAGCCAAGGTCTGGGGGGGACAGATACGCAGTATTTT. This sequence encodes CASSQGLGGTDTQYF.

The chain has TRBV9 and TRBJ2-5; 8 positions match TRBD2. Germline CDR1 reads SGDLS; CDR2 reads YYNGEE. The V and J ends lost 4 bases and 5 bases, in that order; junction bases with no gene match: 10. The CDR3 totals 15 residues. DNA for the CDR3: TGTGCCAGCAGCCCGGGACTAGTCGCGGGGGAGACCCAGTACTTC. This codes for CASSPGLVAGETQYF.

The chain is built from TRBV6-1 and TRBJ2-1, with D perhaps being TRBD1 or TRBD2 (6 bases each). CDR1 is MNHNS, CDR2 SASEGT, per germline. The V and J ends lost 2 bases and 11 bases respectively, with 10 bases between them. The CDR3 spans 12 residues. This CDR3 is CASSERGAKQFF. CDR3 DNA: TGTGCCAGCAGTGAAAGGGGGGCAAAGCAGTTCTTC.

This sequence joins TRBV27 and TRBJ1-3, with D hard to call. Trimming left V 0 bases short and J 1 base short, with 7 bases between. Germline assignment: CDR1 MNHEY and CDR2 SMNVEV (reference sequence). This CDR3 is built from 15 residues. The CDR3 here is CASSLSASSGNTIYF. The CDR3 DNA sequence: TGTGCCAGCAGTTTATCGGCATCTTCTGGAAACACCATATATTTT.

There are a few counts of this clone. The V call is TRBV4-1, the J call TRBJ1-1; possible D gene TRBD1, 5 bases. The CDR3 spans 15 residues. Germline V CDR1 and CDR2: MGHRA, YSYEKL. V was shortened by 1 base and J by 7 bases, with 16 bases between the two germline ends. The CDR3 DNA sequence: TGCGCCAGCAGCCAAGGAGGGGCGCGCGGTTATGAAGCTTTCTTT. Protein product: CASSQGGARGYEAFF.

The rearrangement uses TRBV9 and TRBJ1-2; D is unresolved. The germline V and J ends were trimmed by 3 bases and 8 bases, with 11 bases remaining between them. This CDR3 is 12 amino acids long. Per germline, CDR1 SGDLS and CDR2 YYNGEE. Here the CDR3 DNA reads TGTGCCAGCAGCGCCCCCACAACGGGCTACACCTTC. Its translation: CASSAPTTGYTF.

This clone was recorded a few times. This rearrangement joins TRBV7-9 to TRBJ2-7; a weak D match, TRBD2 (6 bases). CDR1 and CDR2 (germline): SEHNR, FQNEAQ (reference sequence). The CDR3 sequence is 14 residues long. The V end was cut by 5 bases, the J end by 5 bases, with 16 bases between. The CDR3 region is CASSASTSSNEQYF. As DNA, the CDR3 is TGTGCCAGCAGCGCTTCGACTAGTTCCAACGAGCAGTACTTC.

CDR3 in DNA: TGCGCCAGCAGCCAGGCCCTCGCTAGCGGGGCGGCAGATACGCAGTATTTT. Protein: CASSQALASGAADTQYF. The chain joins TRBV4-3 to TRBJ2-3; 9 bases align to TRBD2. The V segment lost 3 bases and the J segment 4 bases; nucleotides outside the gene matches: 11. The CDR3 sequence is 17 residues long. Per the germline V gene, CDR1 is LGHNA and CDR2 is YSLEER.

The chain recombines TRBV27 with TRBJ1-6; 10 bases align to TRBD1. CDR1 is MNHEY, CDR2 SMNVEV, per germline (reference sequence). CDR3 size: 14 residues. After removal of 5 bases from V and 9 bases from J, the junction contained 4 bases not matched to a gene. The CDR3 DNA is TGTGCCAGCAGTCGGGGACAGGGGAGTTCACCCCTCCACTTT. This sequence encodes CASSRGQGSSPLHF.

The gene calls are TRBV7-2 and TRBJ2-7; D tentatively fits TRBD1 or TRBD2 (5 bases each). CDR1 is SGHTA and CDR2 is FQGNSA in the germline V gene. The CDR3 length is 15 residues. Trimming removed 1 base from V and 2 bases from J, with 12 bases in between. The CDR3 sequence is CASSLGRDGAYEQYF. CDR3 nucleotides: TGTGCCAGCAGCTTAGGCCGGGACGGAGCCTACGAGCAGTACTTC.

This chain uses TRBV5-1 with TRBJ1-1, with D perhaps matching TRBD1 (6 bases). V was trimmed by 4 bases and J by 4 bases, leaving 14 bases between them. The CDR3 totals 14 residues. Germline CDR1 is SGHRS and CDR2 is YFSETQ. The CDR3 protein is CASSLGQTGTEAFF. CDR3 in DNA: TGCGCCAGCAGCCTAGGACAGACGGGCACTGAAGCTTTCTTT.

The V call is TRBV6-1, the J call TRBJ2-1, with TRBD2 matching over 8 bases. CDR3 length: 14 amino acids. Germline CDR1 MNHNS, CDR2 SASEGT. The V gene end was trimmed by 9 bases and the J gene end by 6 bases; junction bases not matched to a gene: 10. CDR3 in DNA: TGTGCCAGTGCAAGCGGGAGAAGGGTCAATGAGCAGTTCTTC. Its translation is CASASGRRVNEQFF.

This clone was observed a few times. V usage is TRBV18 and J usage is TRBJ2-7; D ambiguous. From germline, CDR1 is KGHSH and CDR2 LQKENI. The CDR3 runs to 15 residues. V was pared by 0 bases and J by 6 bases, with 15 bases between. CDR3 nucleotides: TGTGCCAGCTCACCACCGTCGGCGCCTGGGCGCGAGCAGTACTTC. It yields the protein CASSPPSAPGREQYF. Supplemented by reference TRBV18 and TRBJ2-7, the full variable domain reads NAGVMQNPRHLVRRRGQEARLRCSPMKGHSHVYWYRQLPEEGLKFMVYLQKENIIDESGMPKERFSAEFPKEGPSILRIQQVVRGDSAAYFCASSPPSAPGREQYFGPGTRLTVT.

The V and J genes are TRBV5-5 and TRBJ2-7; no definite D call. There are 15 residues in the CDR3. V was trimmed by 1 base and J by 0 bases, leaving 11 bases between them. Germline assignment: CDR1 SGHKS and CDR2 YYEKEE (reference sequence). The CDR3 is CASSLTGFYSYEQYF. As DNA, the CDR3 is TGTGCCAGCAGCTTGACCGGGTTCTACTCCTACGAGCAGTACTTC. The full variable domain, with the rest looked up from reference TRBV5-5 and TRBJ2-7, is DAGVTQSPTHLIKTRGQQVTLRCSPISGHKSVSWYQQVLGQGPQFIFQYYEKEERGRGNFPDRFSARQFPNYSSELNVNALLLGDSALYLCASSLTGFYSYEQYFGPGTRLTVT.

The chain combines TRBV6-5 with TRBJ1-1; D gene ambiguous. The CDR3 is 13 amino acids. The V and J ends lost 6 bases and 4 bases respectively, with 12 bases between them. CDR1 and CDR2 (germline): MNHEY, SVGAGI. CDR3 residues: CASSSGWGTEAFF. The DNA for the CDR3 is TGTGCCAGCAGCTCCGGATGGGGCACTGAAGCTTTCTTT.

The CDR3 is CASSAATGDPANEKLFF. In nucleotides, the CDR3 is TGTGCCAGCAGCGCCGCGACAGGGGATCCGGCTAATGAAAAACTGTTTTTT. The chain couples TRBV5-7 to TRBJ1-4; 8 bases are shared with TRBD1. TRBV5-7 is labeled an ORF, and its function is uncertain. The CDR3 is 17 amino acids. The V segment lost 4 bases and the J segment 3 bases; nucleotides outside the gene matches: 11.

Comments on this clone: The sample holds other DNA sequences that translate to the same CDR3. The rearrangement links TRBV10-3 to TRBJ2-7; TRBD2 aligns across 8 bases. The length of the CDR3 is 14 residues. Trimming cost V 0 bases and J 3 bases; bases outside gene matches: 1. Germline CDR1 and CDR2: ENHRY and SYGVKD. CDR3 in amino acids: CAISESGTSYEQYF. CDR3 nucleotides: TGTGCCATCAGTGAGTCGGGGACTAGCTACGAGCAGTACTTC.

This sequence joins TRBV19 and TRBJ2-7; D may correspond to TRBD1 or TRBD2 (5 bases each). Trimming stripped 8 bases from V and 7 bases from J, with 12 bases between. Germline V gene data show CDR1 as LNHDA and CDR2 as SQIVND (reference sequence). The CDR3 is 11 residues long. The CDR3: CASGGSGEQYF. CDR3 DNA: TGTGCCAGTGGAGGCTCAGGGGAGCAGTACTTC.

The rearrangement links TRBV30 to TRBJ1-4; D gene uncertain. Germline CDR1 reads GTSNPN; CDR2 reads SVGIG (reference sequence). V lost 4 bases, J lost 10 bases, and 22 bases lay in between. The CDR3 is 15 amino acids. The chain's CDR3 is CAWTPPNGVRVKLFF. The CDR3 region has the DNA TGTGCCTGGACCCCACCGAATGGGGTACGGGTAAAACTGTTTTTT.

The V call is TRBV2, the J call TRBJ2-2; possible D gene TRBD1, 6 bases. The germline CDR1 and CDR2 sequences are SNHLY and FYNNEI. The CDR3 consists of 14 residues. Trimming stripped 6 bases from V and 4 bases from J, with 12 bases between. The CDR3 DNA follows: TGTGCCAGCAGCGAACAGGGCGCCACCGGGGAGCTGTTTTTT. Protein: CASSEQGATGELFF.

The chain carries TRBV28 and TRBJ2-3; 10 positions agree with TRBD2. The germline V gene has CDR1 MDHEN and CDR2 SYDVKM. CDR3 length equals 19 residues. V lost 5 bases and J lost 1; bases outside the gene matches: 15. CDR3: CASSPLLAGAAGGTDTQYF. In DNA form, the CDR3 reads TGTGCCAGCAGTCCTCTCCTAGCGGGAGCCGCGGGGGGCACAGATACGCAGTATTTT.

In its sample, this clone was seen a few times. V and J are TRBV7-9 and TRBJ1-6; 8 nucleotides line up with TRBD1. The CDR3 spans 15 residues. Per germline, CDR1 SEHNR and CDR2 FQNEAQ (reference sequence). V was pared by 1 base and J by 7 bases, with 3 bases of the junction left unmatched. CDR3 in DNA: TGTGCCAGCAGCTTAGAAACAGGGGGGAATTCACCCCTCCACTTT. Translated: CASSLETGGNSPLHF.